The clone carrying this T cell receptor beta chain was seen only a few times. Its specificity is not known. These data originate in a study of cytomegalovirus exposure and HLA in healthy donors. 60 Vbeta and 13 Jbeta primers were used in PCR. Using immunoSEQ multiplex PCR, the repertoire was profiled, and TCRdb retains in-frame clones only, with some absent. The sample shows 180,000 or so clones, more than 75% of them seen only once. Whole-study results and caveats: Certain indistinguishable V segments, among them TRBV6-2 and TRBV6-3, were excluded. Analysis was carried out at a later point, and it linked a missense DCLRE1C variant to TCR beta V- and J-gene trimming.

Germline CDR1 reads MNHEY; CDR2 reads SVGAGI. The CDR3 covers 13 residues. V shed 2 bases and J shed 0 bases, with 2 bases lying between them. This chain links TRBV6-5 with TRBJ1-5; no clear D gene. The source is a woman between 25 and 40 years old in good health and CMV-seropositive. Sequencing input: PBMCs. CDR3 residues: CASSYHSNQPQHF. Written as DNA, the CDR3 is TGTGCCAGCAGTTACCATAGCAATCAGCCCCAGCATTTT.